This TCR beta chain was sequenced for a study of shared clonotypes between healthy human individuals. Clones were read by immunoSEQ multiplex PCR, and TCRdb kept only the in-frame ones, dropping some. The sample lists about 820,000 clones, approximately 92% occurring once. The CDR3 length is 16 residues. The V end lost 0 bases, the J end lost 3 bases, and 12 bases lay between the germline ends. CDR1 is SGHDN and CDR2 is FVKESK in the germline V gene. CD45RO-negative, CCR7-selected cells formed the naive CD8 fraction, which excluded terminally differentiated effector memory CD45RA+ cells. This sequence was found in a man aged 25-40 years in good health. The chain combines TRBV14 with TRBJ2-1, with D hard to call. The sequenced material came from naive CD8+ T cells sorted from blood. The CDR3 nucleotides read TGTGCCAGCAGCCAAGAGGCGACGTTAAACTACAATGAGCAGTTCTTC. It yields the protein CASSQEATLNYNEQFF.